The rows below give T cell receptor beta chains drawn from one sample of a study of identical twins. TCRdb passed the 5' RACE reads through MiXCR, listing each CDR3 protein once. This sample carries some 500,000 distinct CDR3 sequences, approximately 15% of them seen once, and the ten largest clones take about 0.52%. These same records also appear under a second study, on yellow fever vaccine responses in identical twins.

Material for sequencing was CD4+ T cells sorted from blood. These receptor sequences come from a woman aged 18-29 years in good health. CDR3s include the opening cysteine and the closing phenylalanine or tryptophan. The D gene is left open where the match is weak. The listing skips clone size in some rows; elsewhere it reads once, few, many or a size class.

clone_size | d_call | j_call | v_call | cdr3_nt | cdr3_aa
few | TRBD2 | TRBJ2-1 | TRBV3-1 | TGTGCCAGCAGCCAAGCAACTGCCGGGACTAAGAATGAGCAGTTCTTC | CASSQATAGTKNEQFF
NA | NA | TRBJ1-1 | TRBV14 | TGTGCCAGCAGCCAAGCAGGGTCCACTGAAGCTTTCTTT | CASSQAGSTEAFF
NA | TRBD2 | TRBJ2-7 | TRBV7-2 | TGTGCCAGCAGCTTCGGCCAGCGGGGAGAGCAGTACTTC | CASSFGQRGEQYF
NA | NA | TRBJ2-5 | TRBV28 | TGTGCCAGCAGTTTCGGCGAAACACGGGAGACCCAGTACTTC | CASSFGETRETQYF
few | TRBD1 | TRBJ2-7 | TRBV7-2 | TGTGCCAGCAGCTCACGACAGGGGGCATTGGGCGAGCAGTACTTC | CASSSRQGALGEQYF
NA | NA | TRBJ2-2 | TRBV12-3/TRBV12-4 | TGTGCCAGCAGTTTCGTGCAGGGTCCCACCGGGGAGCTGTTTTTT | CASSFVQGPTGELFF
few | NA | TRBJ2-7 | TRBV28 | TGTGCCAGCAGTTTTCCCGGTCAGCTTTACGAGCAGTACTTC | CASSFPGQLYEQYF
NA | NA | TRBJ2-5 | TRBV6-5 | TGTGCCAGCAGTTACCTGCGAGGGGCTGGGGAGACCCAGTACTTC | CASSYLRGAGETQYF
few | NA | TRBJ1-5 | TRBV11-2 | TGTGCCAGCAGCTTAGCGGAGAATCAGCCCCAGCATTTT | CASSLAENQPQHF
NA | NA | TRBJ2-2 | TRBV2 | TGTGCCAGCACCGCGGGACGAACAAAGAACACCGGGGAGCTGTTTTTT | CASTAGRTKNTGELFF
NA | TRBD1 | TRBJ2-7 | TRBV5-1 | TGCGCCAGCAGCCTACAATCACAGGGGGCGAGTCCCTACGAGCAGTACTTC | CASSLQSQGASPYEQYF
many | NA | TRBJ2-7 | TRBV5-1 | TGCGCCAGCAGCTTGGCAGGGATCGCTTACGAGCAGTACTTC | CASSLAGIAYEQYF
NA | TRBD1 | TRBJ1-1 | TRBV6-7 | TGTGCCAGCAGTTACTCGGTGGGGGACAGGGTCTGGGGCACTGAAGCTTTCTTT | CASSYSVGDRVWGTEAFF
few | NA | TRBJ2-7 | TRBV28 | TGTGCCAGCAGTTTCGGCAGCCCTACGGGCGAGCAGTACTTC | CASSFGSPTGEQYF
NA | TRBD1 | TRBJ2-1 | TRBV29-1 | TGCAGCGTTGAGGACAGGGGAAGCCCCTACAATGAGCAGTTCTTC | CSVEDRGSPYNEQFF